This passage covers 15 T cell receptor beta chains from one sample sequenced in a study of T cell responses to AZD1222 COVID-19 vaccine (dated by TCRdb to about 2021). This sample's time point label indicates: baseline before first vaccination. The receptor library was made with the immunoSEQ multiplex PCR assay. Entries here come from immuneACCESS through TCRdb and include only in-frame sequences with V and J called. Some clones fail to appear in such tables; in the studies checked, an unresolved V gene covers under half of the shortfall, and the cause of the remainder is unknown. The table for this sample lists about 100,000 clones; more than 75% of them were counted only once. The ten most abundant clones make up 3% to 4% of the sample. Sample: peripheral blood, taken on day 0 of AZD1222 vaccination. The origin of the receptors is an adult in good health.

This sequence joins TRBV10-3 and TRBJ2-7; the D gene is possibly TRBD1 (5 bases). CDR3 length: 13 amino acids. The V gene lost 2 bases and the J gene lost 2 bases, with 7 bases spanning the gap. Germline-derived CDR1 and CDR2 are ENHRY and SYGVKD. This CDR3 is CAISEPDTYEQYF. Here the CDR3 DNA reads TGTGCCATCAGTGAGCCGGACACCTACGAGCAGTACTTC.

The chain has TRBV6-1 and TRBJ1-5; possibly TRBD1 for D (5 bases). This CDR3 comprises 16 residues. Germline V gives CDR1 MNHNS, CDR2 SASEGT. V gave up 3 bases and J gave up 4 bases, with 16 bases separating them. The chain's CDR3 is CASSDWGVGRNQPQHF. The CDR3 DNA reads TGTGCCAGCAGTGATTGGGGGGTGGGTAGGAATCAGCCCCAGCATTTT.

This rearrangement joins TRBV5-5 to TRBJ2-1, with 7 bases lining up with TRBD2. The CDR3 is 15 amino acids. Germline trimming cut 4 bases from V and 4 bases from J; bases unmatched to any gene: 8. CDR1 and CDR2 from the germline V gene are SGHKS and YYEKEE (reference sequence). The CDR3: CASSIGLGRYNEQFF. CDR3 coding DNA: TGTGCCAGCAGCATAGGACTAGGAAGGTACAATGAGCAGTTCTTC.

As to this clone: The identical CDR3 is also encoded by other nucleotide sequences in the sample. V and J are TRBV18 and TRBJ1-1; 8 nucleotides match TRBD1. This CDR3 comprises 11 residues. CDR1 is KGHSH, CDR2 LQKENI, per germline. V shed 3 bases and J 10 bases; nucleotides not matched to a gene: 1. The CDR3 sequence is CASSPGTGAFF. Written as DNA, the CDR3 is TGTGCCAGCTCACCCGGGACAGGAGCTTTCTTT. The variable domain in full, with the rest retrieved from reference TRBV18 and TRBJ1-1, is NAGVMQNPRHLVRRRGQEARLRCSPMKGHSHVYWYRQLPEEGLKFMVYLQKENIIDESGMPKERFSAEFPKEGPSILRIQQVVRGDSAAYFCASSPGTGAFFGQGTRLTVV.

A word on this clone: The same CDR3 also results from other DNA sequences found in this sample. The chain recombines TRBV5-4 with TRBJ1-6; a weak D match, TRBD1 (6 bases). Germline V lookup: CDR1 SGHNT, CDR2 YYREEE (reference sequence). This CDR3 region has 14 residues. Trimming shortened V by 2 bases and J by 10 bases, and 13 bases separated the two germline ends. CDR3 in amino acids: CASSFTTGSSPLHF. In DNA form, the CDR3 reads TGTGCCAGCAGCTTCACTACAGGGAGCTCACCCCTCCACTTT.

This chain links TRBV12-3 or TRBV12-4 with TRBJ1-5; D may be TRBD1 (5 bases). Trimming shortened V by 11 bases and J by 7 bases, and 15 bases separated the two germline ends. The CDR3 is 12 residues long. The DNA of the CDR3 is TGTGCCTCCCGGAGGGGTGACCAGCCCCAGCATTTT. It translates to CASRRGDQPQHF.

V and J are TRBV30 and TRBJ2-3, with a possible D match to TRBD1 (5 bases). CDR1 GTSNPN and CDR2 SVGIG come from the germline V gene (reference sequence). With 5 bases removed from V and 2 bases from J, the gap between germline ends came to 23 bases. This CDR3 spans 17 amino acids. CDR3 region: CAWSNPGSNLHTDTQYF. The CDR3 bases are TGTGCCTGGTCCAACCCAGGGTCGAACTTGCACACAGATACGCAGTATTTT.

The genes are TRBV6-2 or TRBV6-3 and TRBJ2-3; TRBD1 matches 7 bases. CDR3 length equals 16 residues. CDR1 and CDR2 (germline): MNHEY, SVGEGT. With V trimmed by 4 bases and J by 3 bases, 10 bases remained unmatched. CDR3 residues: CASSSETGMRTDTQYF. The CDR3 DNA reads TGTGCCAGCAGTTCAGAGACAGGGATGAGGACAGATACGCAGTATTTT.

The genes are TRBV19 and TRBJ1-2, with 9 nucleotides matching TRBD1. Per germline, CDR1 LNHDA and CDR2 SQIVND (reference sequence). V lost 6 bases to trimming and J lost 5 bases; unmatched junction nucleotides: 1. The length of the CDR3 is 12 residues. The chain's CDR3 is CASRGQGYGYTF. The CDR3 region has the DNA TGTGCCAGTAGGGGACAGGGATATGGCTACACCTTC.

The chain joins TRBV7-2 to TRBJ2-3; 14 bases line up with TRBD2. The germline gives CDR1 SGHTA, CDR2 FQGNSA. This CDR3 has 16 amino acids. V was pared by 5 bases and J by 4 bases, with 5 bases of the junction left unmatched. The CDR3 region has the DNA TGTGCCAGCAGCCAACGACTAGCGGGGGGGGCAGATACGCAGTATTTT. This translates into CASSQRLAGGADTQYF.

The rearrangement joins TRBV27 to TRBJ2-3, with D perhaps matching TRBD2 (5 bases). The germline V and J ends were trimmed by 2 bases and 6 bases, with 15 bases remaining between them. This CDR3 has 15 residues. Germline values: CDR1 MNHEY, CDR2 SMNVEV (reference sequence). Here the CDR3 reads CASSLLLAGVDTQYF. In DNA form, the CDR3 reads TGTGCCAGCAGTTTACTTCTAGCCGGCGTGGATACGCAGTATTTT.

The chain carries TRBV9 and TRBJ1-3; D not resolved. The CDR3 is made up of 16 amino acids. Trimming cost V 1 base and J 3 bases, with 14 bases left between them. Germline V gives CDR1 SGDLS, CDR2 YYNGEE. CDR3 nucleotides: TGTGCCAGCAGCGTAAAAGGGAGAGGAGTTGGAAACACCATATATTTT. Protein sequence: CASSVKGRGVGNTIYF. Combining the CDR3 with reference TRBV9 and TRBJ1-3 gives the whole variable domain DSGVTQTPKHLITATGQRVTLRCSPRSGDLSVYWYQQSLDQGLQFLIQYYNGEERAKGNILERFSAQQFPDLHSELNLSSLELGDSALYFCASSVKGRGVGNTIYFGEGSWLTVV.

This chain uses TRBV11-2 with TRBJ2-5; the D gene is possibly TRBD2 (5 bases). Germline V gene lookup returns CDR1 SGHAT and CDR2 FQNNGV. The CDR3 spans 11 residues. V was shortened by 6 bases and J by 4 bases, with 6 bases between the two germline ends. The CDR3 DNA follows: TGTGCCAGCAGGGAGGCAGAGACCCAGTACTTC. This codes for CASREAETQYF. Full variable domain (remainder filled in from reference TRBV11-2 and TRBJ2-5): EAGVAQSPRYKIIEKRQSVAFWCNPISGHATLYWYQQILGQGPKLLIQFQNNGVVDDSQLPKDRFSAERLKGVDSTLKIQPAKLEDSAVYLCASREAETQYFGPGTRLLVL.

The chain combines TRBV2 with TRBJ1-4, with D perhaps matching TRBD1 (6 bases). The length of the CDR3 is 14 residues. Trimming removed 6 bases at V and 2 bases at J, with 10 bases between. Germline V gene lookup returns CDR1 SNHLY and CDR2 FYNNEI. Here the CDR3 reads CASRGTPTNEKLFF. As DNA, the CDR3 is TGTGCCAGCAGAGGGACACCTACTAATGAAAAACTGTTTTTT. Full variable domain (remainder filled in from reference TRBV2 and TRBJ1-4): EPEVTQTPSHQVTQMGQEVILRCVPISNHLYFYWYRQILGQKVEFLVSFYNNEISEKSEIFDDQFSVERPDGSNFTLKIRSTKLEDSAMYFCASRGTPTNEKLFFGSGTQLSVL.

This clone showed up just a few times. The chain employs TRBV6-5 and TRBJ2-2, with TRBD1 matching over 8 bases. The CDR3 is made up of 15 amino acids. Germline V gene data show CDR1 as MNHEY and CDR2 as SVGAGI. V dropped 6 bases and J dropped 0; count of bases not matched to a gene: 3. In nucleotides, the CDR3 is TGTGCCAGCAGCAAACAGGGGGCGAACACCGGGGAGCTGTTTTTT. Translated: CASSKQGANTGELFF.